This TCR beta chain originates from a study of CD8 T cells in ankylosing spondylitis. The study, taken as a whole, reports: The study looked at matched synovial fluid samples from ankylosing spondylitis patients. Disease-linked clones were reported to be significantly enriched there.

This CDR3 has 14 residues. Trimming pared 6 bases from V and 0 bases from J, leaving 11 bases between. Germline CDR1 and CDR2: MNHEY and SVGAGI. This clonotype has at least ten counts. Antigen: not known. Molecular-barcoded quantitative 5'-RACE produced these TCR beta libraries. TCRdb re-analysed the 5' RACE reads in MiXCR, keeping a single row per CDR3 protein. The data contain 100,000 to 150,000 distinct CDR3 sequences, around 7% of them singletons. The source is a male donor with ankylosing spondylitis or in good health (not recorded which). The sequenced sample was blood, either unsorted or a sorted T cell fraction (not recorded which). The chain employs TRBV6-5 and TRBJ1-2; D not certain. The CDR3 nucleotides read TGTGCCAGCAGACTCGATCCGGCTAACTATGGCTACACCTTC. It translates to CASRLDPANYGYTF.